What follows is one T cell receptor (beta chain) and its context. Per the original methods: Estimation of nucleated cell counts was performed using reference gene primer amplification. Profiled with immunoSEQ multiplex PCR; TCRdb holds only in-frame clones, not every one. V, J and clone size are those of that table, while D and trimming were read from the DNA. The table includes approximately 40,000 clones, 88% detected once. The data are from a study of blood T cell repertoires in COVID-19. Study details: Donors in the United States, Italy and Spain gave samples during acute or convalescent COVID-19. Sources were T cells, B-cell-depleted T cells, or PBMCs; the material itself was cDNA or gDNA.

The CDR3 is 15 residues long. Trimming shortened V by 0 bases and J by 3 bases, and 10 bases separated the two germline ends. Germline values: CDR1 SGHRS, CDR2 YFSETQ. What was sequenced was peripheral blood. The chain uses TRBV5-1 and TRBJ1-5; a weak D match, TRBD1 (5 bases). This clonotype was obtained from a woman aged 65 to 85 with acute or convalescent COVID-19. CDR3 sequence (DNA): TGCGCCAGCAGCTTGGGAGCGGGGGACAATCAGCCCCAGCATTTT. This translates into CASSLGAGDNQPQHF.